This T cell receptor beta chain is from a study of Ad26.COV2.S vaccination and SARS-CoV-2 variants. Profiling relied on immunoSEQ multiplex PCR, and the TCRdb table lists in-frame clones only, not all of them. This repertoire shows around 450,000 clones, 88% found once; its top ten account for 3.6%. Looked up from germline, CDR1 is SEHNR and CDR2 is FQNEAQ (reference sequence). J was trimmed by 0 bases and V by 2 bases; bases with no gene match: 4. The CDR3 runs 16 residues. Treatment meaning: 15 to 20 received Ad26.COV2.S at low or high dose, single or two shots; about 5 received placebo; per-sample allocation not given. Samples analyzed were those drawn on day 63 after the first vaccine or placebo injection.

The sequence was obtained from a person between 18 and 65 years old who received the Ad26.COV2.S COVID-19 vaccine or a placebo. V and J are TRBV7-9 and TRBJ2-1, with 7 bases aligning to TRBD2. This specimen consisted of peripheral blood, obtained in a trial of Ad26.COV2.S vaccine versus placebo. CDR3 in amino acids: CASSLNGGDSYNEQFF. CDR3 in DNA: TGTGCCAGCAGCTTAAATGGGGGGGACTCCTACAATGAGCAGTTCTTC. The complete variable domain, with remaining parts taken from reference TRBV7-9 and TRBJ2-1, reads DTGVSQNPRHKITKRGQNVTFRCDPISEHNRLYWYRQTLGQGPEFLTYFQNEAQLEKSRLLSDRFSAERPKGSFSTLEIQRTEQGDSAMYLCASSLNGGDSYNEQFFGPGTRLTVL.